Listed below are T cell receptor beta chains from one sample, sequenced in a study of blood T cells in healthy people across ages. TCRdb fed the 5' RACE reads into MiXCR, producing one record per CDR3 protein. The sample has around 1.5 million distinct CDR3 sequences, approximately 38% seen once; the top ten hold 7% to 9.5%. The sequenced sample was blood. These receptors originate from a woman between 18 and 29 years old in good health. Both conserved end residues are part of each CDR3. The order of the fields is CDR3 length, D gene, V gene, J gene, clone size, CDR3 protein, CDR3 DNA. D genes are given only for firm matches. Expanded clones get a size class; other rows say once, few or many, or leave the size out.

15	NA	TRBV20-1	TRBJ2-5	many	CSAPYPGLKKETQYF	TGCAGTGCCCCCTACCCGGGACTTAAAAAAGAGACCCAGTACTTC
14	NA	TRBV12-3/TRBV12-4	TRBJ1-5	NA	CASSFGGINQPQHF	TGTGCCAGCAGTTTTGGGGGTATCAATCAGCCCCAGCATTTT
15	NA	TRBV12-3/TRBV12-4	TRBJ1-2	once	CASSPIGGQRHGYTF	TGTGCCAGCAGTCCCATTGGGGGCCAAAGACATGGCTACACCTTC
15	NA	TRBV4-1	TRBJ2-7	NA	CASSQARDGDYEQYF	TGCGCCAGCAGCCAGGCACGGGACGGTGACTACGAGCAGTACTTC
16	TRBD2	TRBV10-3	TRBJ2-1	NA	CATRTSGGAGDNEQFF	TGTGCCACCAGGACTAGCGGGGGGGCCGGCGACAATGAGCAGTTCTTC
13	NA	TRBV20-1	TRBJ2-2	once	CSAASNRDGELFF	TGCAGTGCTGCCTCCAACAGGGACGGGGAGCTGTTTTTT
17	TRBD2	TRBV11-3	TRBJ2-1	NA	CASSIQGVAGVYNEQFF	TGTGCCAGCAGCATCCAGGGAGTAGCGGGAGTCTACAATGAGCAGTTCTTC
15	TRBD2	TRBV3-1	TRBJ2-1	NA	CAGSQDGTSGRAKFF	TGTGCCGGCAGCCAAGATGGGACTAGCGGGAGGGCGAAGTTCTTC
15	TRBD2	TRBV3-1	TRBJ2-1	NA	CASSLIPGGEHEQFF	TGTGCCAGCAGCCTCATCCCGGGAGGGGAGCACGAGCAGTTCTTC
16	TRBD2	TRBV5-1	TRBJ2-3	NA	CASSQPGLAVTDTQYF	TGCGCCAGCAGCCAGCCGGGACTAGCGGTGACAGATACGCAGTATTTT
12	NA	TRBV2	TRBJ2-4	few	CASSFLLGIQYF	TGTGCCAGCAGTTTCTTGCTCGGCATTCAGTACTTC
21	TRBD1	TRBV11-2	TRBJ1-6	NA	CASSPGRDSTARGSYNSPLHF	TGTGCCAGCAGCCCAGGACGGGACAGCACTGCCCGCGGCTCCTATAATTCACCCCTCCACTTT
16	NA	TRBV5-3	TRBJ2-7	NA	CASSLTNPSSYNEQYF	TGTGCCAGCAGCCTGACCAACCCGAGCTCCTACAATGAGCAGTACTTC
21	TRBD1	TRBV27	TRBJ2-1	NA	CASSFSDRDRGPIGIYNEQFF	TGTGCCAGCAGTTTCTCTGACCGGGACAGGGGACCCATAGGAATTTACAATGAGCAGTTCTTC
16	NA	TRBV6-1	TRBJ2-1	NA	CASSEARILGGDEQFF	TGTGCCAGCAGTGAAGCGCGGATACTAGGTGGCGATGAGCAGTTCTTC
15	TRBD1	TRBV7-2	TRBJ2-7	NA	CASSLGTGSRDEQYF	TGTGCCAGCAGCTTAGGGACAGGGAGCAGGGACGAGCAGTACTTC
12	NA	TRBV6-6	TRBJ1-4	NA	CASSGRGEKLFF	TGTGCCAGCAGTGGAAGGGGGGAAAAACTGTTTTTT
19	TRBD1	TRBV6-2/TRBV6-3	TRBJ1-1	few	CASSGRTGGGYTKNTEAFF	TGTGCCAGCAGTGGACGGACAGGGGGCGGTTATACGAAGAACACTGAAGCTTTCTTT
17	NA	TRBV6-1	TRBJ2-4	NA	CASSPQGGAVAKNIQYF	TGTGCCAGCAGCCCCCAAGGGGGGGCGGTAGCCAAAAACATTCAGTACTTC
13	NA	TRBV5-6	TRBJ2-1	NA	CASSFVRGGEQFF	TGTGCCAGCAGCTTCGTAAGGGGGGGTGAGCAGTTCTTC
14	NA	TRBV12-3/TRBV12-4	TRBJ2-1	NA	CASSLQSSRVEQFF	TGTGCCAGCAGTTTACAGTCCTCGCGGGTGGAGCAGTTCTTC
15	NA	TRBV5-1	TRBJ2-2	NA	CASSLESINTGELFF	TGCGCCAGCAGCTTGGAAAGTATTAACACCGGGGAGCTGTTTTTT
12	TRBD1	TRBV3-1	TRBJ1-2	NA	CGSTTGQGSYTF	TGTGGCAGCACCACCGGACAGGGAAGCTACACCTTC
14	NA	TRBV10-3	TRBJ1-1	few	CAISEGGTGTEAFF	TGTGCCATCAGCGAAGGGGGAACAGGGACTGAAGCTTTCTTT
14	TRBD2	TRBV20-1	TRBJ2-5	few	CSATQAGTQETQYF	TGCAGTGCTACACAAGCGGGAACACAAGAGACCCAGTACTTC
15	TRBD1	TRBV10-3	TRBJ2-7	few	CAISAPGTVSYEQYF	TGTGCCATCAGTGCGCCCGGGACAGTATCCTACGAGCAGTACTTC
16	TRBD1	TRBV6-6	TRBJ2-7	NA	CASSYSTGTGSYEQYF	TGTGCCAGCAGTTACTCGACCGGGACAGGCTCCTACGAGCAGTACTTC
13	NA	TRBV20-1	TRBJ2-5	NA	CSAREGVRETQYF	TGCAGTGCTAGAGAGGGTGTCCGGGAGACCCAGTACTTC
16	TRBD2	TRBV4-2	TRBJ2-3	NA	CASSQATSGGRDTQYF	TGTGCCAGCAGCCAAGCGACTAGCGGGGGTCGGGATACGCAGTATTTT
14	NA	TRBV10-3	TRBJ1-3	NA	CAIRNSRSGNTIYF	TGTGCCATCAGGAACAGCCGCTCTGGAAACACCATATATTTT
14	NA	TRBV5-1	TRBJ2-1	NA	CASSTGPSYNEQFF	TGCGCCAGCAGCACCGGGCCCTCCTACAATGAGCAGTTCTTC
14	NA	TRBV20-1	TRBJ2-7	NA	CSASPGAWYNEQYF	TGCAGTGCTAGTCCGGGGGCGTGGTACAATGAGCAGTACTTC
14	NA	TRBV4-3	TRBJ1-2	NA	CASTEAPGGYGYTF	TGCGCCAGCACCGAGGCCCCGGGGGGCTATGGCTACACCTTC
15	TRBD2	TRBV7-2	TRBJ2-7	NA	CASSLMREDYNEQYF	TGTGCCAGCAGCTTAATGCGGGAGGACTACAATGAGCAGTACTTC
13	TRBD1	TRBV20-1	TRBJ2-7	few	CSAIDRGEYEQYF	TGCAGTGCTATCGACAGGGGGGAATACGAGCAGTACTTC
10	NA	TRBV20-1	TRBJ2-5	few	CSASYGTQYF	TGCAGTGCTTCATATGGGACCCAGTACTTC
14	NA	TRBV20-1	TRBJ2-7	NA	CSAPPGGGTYEQYF	TGCAGTGCCCCACCCGGCGGGGGCACCTACGAGCAGTACTTC
15	NA	TRBV20-1	TRBJ1-3	NA	CSAREPGRSGNTIYF	TGCAGTGCTAGAGAACCGGGGCGCTCTGGAAACACCATATATTTT
18	NA	TRBV25-1	TRBJ2-1	NA	CASSAIKGNQASYNEQFF	TGTGCCAGCAGTGCCATAAAGGGGAACCAAGCCTCCTACAATGAGCAGTTCTTC
14	NA	TRBV6-1	TRBJ1-2	NA	CASSEDQGSGGYTF	TGTGCCAGCAGTGAAGACCAGGGCTCGGGTGGCTACACCTTC
15	TRBD2	TRBV7-9	TRBJ2-7	few	CASSGTGLAIYEQYF	TGTGCCAGCAGTGGGACTGGACTAGCCATCTACGAGCAGTACTTC
19	TRBD1	TRBV5-1	TRBJ2-3	NA	CASSFVGQGTRQSTDTQYF	TGCGCCAGCAGCTTTGTTGGACAGGGGACGAGACAAAGCACAGATACGCAGTATTTT
15	NA	TRBV20-1	TRBJ2-7	NA	CSASFFWRDSYEQYF	TGCAGTGCTAGCTTTTTTTGGCGGGACTCCTACGAGCAGTACTTC
13	NA	TRBV7-2	TRBJ2-5	few	CASSRRAEETQYF	TGTGCCAGCAGTAGGCGGGCTGAGGAGACCCAGTACTTC
14	NA	TRBV29-1	TRBJ1-4	NA	CSVGEDSANEKLFF	TGCAGCGTCGGGGAGGACAGCGCTAATGAAAAACTGTTTTTT
15	TRBD2	TRBV6-4	TRBJ2-2	NA	CASSVTGGNTGELFF	TGTGCCAGCAGTGTCACGGGAGGGAACACCGGGGAGCTGTTTTTT
16	TRBD2	TRBV27	TRBJ2-4	NA	CASSPQTSGGTYKQYF	TGTGCCAGCAGTCCCCAGACTAGCGGGGGGACCTACAAGCAGTACTTC
15	TRBD2	TRBV27	TRBJ2-1	NA	CASSSEREPYNEQFF	TGTGCCAGCAGTTCAGAGCGGGAGCCCTACAATGAGCAGTTCTTC
16	TRBD1	TRBV12-3/TRBV12-4	TRBJ2-5	NA	CASRAEGTGVLETQYF	TGTGCCAGCAGAGCCGAAGGGACAGGGGTTTTGGAGACCCAGTACTTC
16	NA	TRBV11-2	TRBJ1-6	NA	CASSLEQGDYNSPLHF	TGTGCCAGCAGCTTAGAACAGGGCGATTATAATTCACCCCTCCACTTT